This is a list of T cell receptor beta chains from one sample in a study of a mutant IDH1 vaccine in newly diagnosed glioma. Generated by immunoSEQ multiplex PCR, the TCRdb table keeps only in-frame clones and is missing some. In the table there are tens of thousands of clones, around 79% of which are singletons. The sample in question was PBMCs, obtained from a glioma patient treated with radiotherapy, temozolomide or both. These receptors were collected from a man aged 40-49 years with glioma. Some clones in this sample may be carry-over from other donors' samples. The conserved cysteine and the conserved F or W are not part of the CDR3 here. Not all rows give a size; the values are once, few, many and, for expanded clones, a class.

J | size | V | CDR3
TRBJ2-5 | . | TRBV14 | ASSPGRRVGETQY
TRBJ2-7 | . | TRBV29-1 | SVGGGGGYEQY
TRBJ1-1 | once | TRBV4-2 | ASSQDAGYANTEAF
TRBJ1-4 | . | TRBV7-2 | ASSPSKVQGAGEKLF
TRBJ1-2 | . | TRBV2 | ASSSGQVSYGYT
TRBJ2-5 | . | TRBV30 | AWSSRETQY
TRBJ1-5 | . | TRBV27 | ASRGTSVSPQH
TRBJ2-3 | . | TRBV2 | ASSGGGGTDTQY
TRBJ2-2 | . | TRBV14 | ASSQGWGTNTGELF
TRBJ1-1 | . | TRBV4-2 | ASSHPPGQLNTEAF